This T cell receptor (beta chain) is from a study of technical replicates of blood from a few donors. The repertoire was sequenced with immunoSEQ multiplex PCR; TCRdb's copy has only in-frame clones and lacks some. The table shows tens of thousands of clones, with around 94% occurring only once. This CDR3 contains 14 residues. Germline V lookup: CDR1 SQVTM, CDR2 ANQGSEA. Trimming removed 4 bases at V and 6 bases at J, with 18 bases between. The rearrangement joins TRBV29-1 to TRBJ1-2; a weak D match, TRBD1 (5 bases). The source material was T cells isolated from PBMCs. This TCR derives from a human donor in good health. CDR3 sequence (DNA): TGCAGCGTTGTGGTCATGGGGGGAAGCCATGGCTACACCTTC. This translates into CSVVVMGGSHGYTF.